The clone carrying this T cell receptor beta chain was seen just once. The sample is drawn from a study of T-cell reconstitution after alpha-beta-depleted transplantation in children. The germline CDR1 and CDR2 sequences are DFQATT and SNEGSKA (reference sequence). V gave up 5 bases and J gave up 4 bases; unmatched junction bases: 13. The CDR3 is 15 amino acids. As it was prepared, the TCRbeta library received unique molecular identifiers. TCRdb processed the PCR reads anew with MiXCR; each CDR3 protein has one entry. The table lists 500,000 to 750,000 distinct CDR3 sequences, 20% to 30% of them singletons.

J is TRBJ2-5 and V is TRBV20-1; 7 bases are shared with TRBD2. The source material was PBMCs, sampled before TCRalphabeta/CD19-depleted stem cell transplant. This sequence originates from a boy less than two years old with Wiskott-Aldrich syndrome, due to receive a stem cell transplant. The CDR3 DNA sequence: TGCAGTGCTCAGACGGCGCGGGAGCAGCGAGAGACCCAGTACTTC. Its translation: CSAQTAREQRETQYF.